One TCR beta chain is described in this entry. Its antigen is not yet known. Base qualities were left out, and no much larger clone turns up one base away. The sample belongs to a study of identical twins (dated by TCRdb to the mid-2010s). Regarding the research as a whole: TCR alpha and beta repertoires from monozygotic twins, unrelated adults of various ages and cord blood were deep-sequenced to test whether fetal clonotypes persist. To rule out contamination, the twin experiments were replicated at different times with different library preparation protocols. General conclusions and limits of the study: The excess sharing between twins in beta out-of-frame sequences was weaker because fewer shared sequences reduced the signal-to-noise ratio. Compared with coincidental sharing between unrelated individuals, out-of-frame TCR alpha sequences shared between twins had an excess of sequences with low generation probability. Conclusions relied on cross-sectional statistical analysis, since the same donors could not be followed over many years. Abundant cord blood beta clonotypes carried fewer insertions; young adult naive repertoires showed a weaker similar trend, while memory repertoires showed none. Zero-insertion analyses could be partly confounded by invariant T cells such as MAIT and iNKT, although diverse VJ usage argued against such confounding for most clonotypes. In monozygotic twins, recombination models systematically underestimated out-of-frame TCR alpha sharing, but the models matched the sharing seen between unrelated individuals.

Only healthy Caucasian donors were included. Libraries were prepared through 5' RACE. Sequencing took place on an Illumina HiSeq 2000. A universal primer binding site was added through template switching, and the final cDNA carried a unique molecular identifier so that TCR cDNA molecules could be counted accurately. Specific primers in the conserved constant-segment region were used to synthesize first-strand cDNA for the TCR alpha and beta chains. To control for contamination, each cDNA library was double barcoded with a SMART-Mk sample barcode plus Illumina barcodes. Two successive PCR steps introduced TruSeq adapter sequences along with Illumina sample barcodes. The TCR alpha and beta cDNA libraries were sequenced on the Illumina HiSeq platform using custom primers. In the paper's pipeline: Raw reads were processed with MiGEC to extract unique molecular identifiers, and MiXCR was used to determine CDR3 positions. Recombination models were inferred per individual with the repgenHMM and IGoR tools using an EM algorithm. The analysis of shared clonotypes was done with the tcR package in R, with sharing normalized by the product of cloneset sizes. To study raw recombination free of thymic and clonal selection effects, out-of-frame nonproductive sequences were analyzed. Through fastp at Q25 and MiXCR, TCRdb rebuilt clones from the public reads, retaining in-frame beta chains. CDR3 protein duplicates are merged, each entry listing the most common genes and DNA. The V and J calls and clone size come from TCRdb's table, not from the authors' own analysis. The sample has roughly 1.6 million distinct CDR3 sequences on record, about 31% of them singletons. Of the sample, around 0.3% falls within the top ten clones.

The CDR3, cysteine through phenylalanine, is 15 amino acids long. CDR3 DNA is the only sequence kept; it has 45 bases, read in frame from the first base. CDR1 and CDR2 are drawn from the germline V gene: MGHDK, SYGVNS. Between the V and J ends, shortened by 2 bases and 4 bases respectively, the junction contains 14 bases. The source material was cord blood. The chain joins TRBV25-1 to TRBJ1-2; the D segment cannot be called with confidence. The sequence was collected from a newborn girl in good health. The base sequence is TGTGCCAGCAGTGAACAATCTGGGTTAGGCTATGGCTACACCTTC. This gives the protein CASSEQSGLGYGYTF.